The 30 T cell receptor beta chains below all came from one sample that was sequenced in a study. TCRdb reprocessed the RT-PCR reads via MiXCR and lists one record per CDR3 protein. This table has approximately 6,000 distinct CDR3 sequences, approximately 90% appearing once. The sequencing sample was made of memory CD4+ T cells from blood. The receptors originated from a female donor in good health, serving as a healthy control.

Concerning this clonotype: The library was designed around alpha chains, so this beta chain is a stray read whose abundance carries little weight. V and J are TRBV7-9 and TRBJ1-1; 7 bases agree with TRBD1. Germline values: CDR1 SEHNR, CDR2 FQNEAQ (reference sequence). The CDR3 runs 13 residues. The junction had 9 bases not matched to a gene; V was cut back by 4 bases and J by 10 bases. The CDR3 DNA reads TGTGCCAGCAGCTCGTTTAACCAGGGGGTAGCTTTCTTT. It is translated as CASSSFNQGVAFF.

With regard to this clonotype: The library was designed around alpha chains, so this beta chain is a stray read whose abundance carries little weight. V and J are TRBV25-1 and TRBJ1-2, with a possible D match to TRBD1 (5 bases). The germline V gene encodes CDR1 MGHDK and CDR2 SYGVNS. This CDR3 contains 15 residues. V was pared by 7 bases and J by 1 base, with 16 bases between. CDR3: CASKPLGDYNYGYTF. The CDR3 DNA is TGTGCCAGCAAACCCCTGGGGGACTATAACTATGGCTACACCTTC.

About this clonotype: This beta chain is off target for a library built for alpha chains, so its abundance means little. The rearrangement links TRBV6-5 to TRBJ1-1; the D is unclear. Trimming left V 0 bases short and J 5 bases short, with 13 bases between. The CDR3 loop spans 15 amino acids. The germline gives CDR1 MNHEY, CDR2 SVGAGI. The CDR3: CASSYSNPLETEAFF. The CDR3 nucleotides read TGTGCCAGCAGTTACTCGAATCCTTTGGAGACTGAAGCTTTCTTT.

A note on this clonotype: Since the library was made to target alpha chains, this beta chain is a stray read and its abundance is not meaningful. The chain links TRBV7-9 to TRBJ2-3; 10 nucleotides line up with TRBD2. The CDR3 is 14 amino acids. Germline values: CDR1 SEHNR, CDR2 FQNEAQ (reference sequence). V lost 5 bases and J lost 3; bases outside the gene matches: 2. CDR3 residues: CASSELAGTDTQYF. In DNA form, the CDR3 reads TGTGCCAGCAGCGAACTAGCGGGAACAGATACGCAGTATTTT.

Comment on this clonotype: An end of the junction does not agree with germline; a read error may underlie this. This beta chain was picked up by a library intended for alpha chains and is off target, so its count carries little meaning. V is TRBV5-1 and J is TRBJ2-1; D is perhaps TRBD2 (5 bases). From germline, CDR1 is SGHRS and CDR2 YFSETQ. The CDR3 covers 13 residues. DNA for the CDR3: TGCGCCAGCAGATTGGCGGGCTACAATGAGCAGTTCTTC. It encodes CASRLAGYNEQFF.

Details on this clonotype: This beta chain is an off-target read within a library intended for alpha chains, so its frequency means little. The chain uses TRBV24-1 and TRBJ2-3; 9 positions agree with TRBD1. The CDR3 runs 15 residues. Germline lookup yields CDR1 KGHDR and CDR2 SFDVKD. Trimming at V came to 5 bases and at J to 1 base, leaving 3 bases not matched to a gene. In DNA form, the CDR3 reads TGTGCCACCAGTGGCAGGACAGGGGGCACAGATACGCAGTATTTT. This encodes CATSGRTGGTDTQYF.

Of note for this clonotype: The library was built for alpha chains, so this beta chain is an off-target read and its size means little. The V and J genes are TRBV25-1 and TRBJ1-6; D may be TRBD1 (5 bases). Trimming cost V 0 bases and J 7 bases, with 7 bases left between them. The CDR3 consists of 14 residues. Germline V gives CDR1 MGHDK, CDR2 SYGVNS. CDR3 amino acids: CASSEYDRNSPLHF. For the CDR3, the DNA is TGTGCCAGCAGTGAATATGACAGAAATTCACCCCTCCACTTT.

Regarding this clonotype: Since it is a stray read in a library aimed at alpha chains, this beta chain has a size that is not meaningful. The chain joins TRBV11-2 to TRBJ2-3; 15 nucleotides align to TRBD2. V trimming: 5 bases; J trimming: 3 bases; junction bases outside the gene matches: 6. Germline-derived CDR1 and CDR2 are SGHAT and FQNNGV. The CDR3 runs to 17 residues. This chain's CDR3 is CASSRTSGRVITDTQYF. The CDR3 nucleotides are TGTGCCAGCAGCCGGACTAGCGGGAGGGTCATTACAGATACGCAGTATTTT.

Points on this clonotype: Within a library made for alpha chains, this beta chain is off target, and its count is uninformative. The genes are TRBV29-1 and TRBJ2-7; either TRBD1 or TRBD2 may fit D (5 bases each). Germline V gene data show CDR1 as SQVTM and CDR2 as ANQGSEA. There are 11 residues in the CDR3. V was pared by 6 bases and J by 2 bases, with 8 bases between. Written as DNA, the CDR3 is TGCAGCGTCCAGGGACCCTACGAGCAGTACTTC. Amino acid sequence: CSVQGPYEQYF.

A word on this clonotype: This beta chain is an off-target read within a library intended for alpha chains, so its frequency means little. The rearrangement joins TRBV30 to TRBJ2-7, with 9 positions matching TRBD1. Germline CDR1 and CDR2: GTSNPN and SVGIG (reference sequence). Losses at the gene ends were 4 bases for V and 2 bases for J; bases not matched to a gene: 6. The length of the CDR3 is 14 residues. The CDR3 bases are TGTGCCTGGAACCAACAGGGGGCCCCCTACGAGCAGTACTTC. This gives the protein CAWNQQGAPYEQYF.

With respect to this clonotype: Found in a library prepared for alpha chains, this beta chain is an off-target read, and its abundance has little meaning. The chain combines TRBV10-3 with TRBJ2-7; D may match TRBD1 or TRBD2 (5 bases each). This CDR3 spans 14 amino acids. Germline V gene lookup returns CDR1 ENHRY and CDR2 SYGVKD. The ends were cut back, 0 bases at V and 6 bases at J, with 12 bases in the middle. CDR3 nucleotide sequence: TGTGCCATCAGTGAGTCGATGGGGGAACGCGAGCAGTACTTC. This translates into CAISESMGEREQYF.

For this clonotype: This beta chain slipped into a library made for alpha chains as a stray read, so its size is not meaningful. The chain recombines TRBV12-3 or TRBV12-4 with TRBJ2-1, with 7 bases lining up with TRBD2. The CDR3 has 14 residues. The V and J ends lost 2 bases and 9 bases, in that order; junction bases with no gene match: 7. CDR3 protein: CASSLIRGRSEQFF. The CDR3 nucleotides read TGTGCCAGCAGTTTAATTCGCGGGAGATCTGAGCAGTTCTTC.

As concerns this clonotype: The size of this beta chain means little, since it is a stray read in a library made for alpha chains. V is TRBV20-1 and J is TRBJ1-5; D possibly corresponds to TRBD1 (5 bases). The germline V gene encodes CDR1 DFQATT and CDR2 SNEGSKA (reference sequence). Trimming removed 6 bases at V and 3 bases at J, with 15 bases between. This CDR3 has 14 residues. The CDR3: CSARAWGFNQPQHF. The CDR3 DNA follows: TGCAGTGCCCGCGCCTGGGGGTTCAATCAGCCCCAGCATTTT.

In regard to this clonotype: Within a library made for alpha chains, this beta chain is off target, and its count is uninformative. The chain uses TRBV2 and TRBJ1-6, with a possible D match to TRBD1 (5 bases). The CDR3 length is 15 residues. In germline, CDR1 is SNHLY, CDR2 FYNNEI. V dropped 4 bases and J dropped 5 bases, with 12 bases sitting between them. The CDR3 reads CASSAQGLNNSPLHF. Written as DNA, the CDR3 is TGTGCCAGCAGTGCGCAGGGACTGAATAATTCACCCCTCCACTTT.

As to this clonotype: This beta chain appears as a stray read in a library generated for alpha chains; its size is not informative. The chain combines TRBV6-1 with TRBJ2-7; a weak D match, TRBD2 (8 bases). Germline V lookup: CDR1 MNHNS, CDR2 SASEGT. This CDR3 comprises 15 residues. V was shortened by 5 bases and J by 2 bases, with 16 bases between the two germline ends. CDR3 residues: CASSREGQSTYEQYF. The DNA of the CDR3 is TGTGCCAGCAGTCGGGAGGGACAGTCCACCTACGAGCAGTACTTC.

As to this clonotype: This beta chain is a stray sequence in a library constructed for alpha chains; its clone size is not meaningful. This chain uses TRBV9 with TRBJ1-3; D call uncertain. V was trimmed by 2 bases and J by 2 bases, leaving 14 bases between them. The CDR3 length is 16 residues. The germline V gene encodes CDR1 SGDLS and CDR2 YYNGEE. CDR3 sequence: CASSVSADNTGNTIYF. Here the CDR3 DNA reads TGTGCCAGCAGCGTCTCAGCGGATAATACTGGAAACACCATATATTTT.

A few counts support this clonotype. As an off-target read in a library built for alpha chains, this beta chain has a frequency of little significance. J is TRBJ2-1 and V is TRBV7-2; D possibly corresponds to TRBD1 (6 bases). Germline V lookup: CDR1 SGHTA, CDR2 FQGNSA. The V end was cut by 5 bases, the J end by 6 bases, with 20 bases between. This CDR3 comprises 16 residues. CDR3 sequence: CASSQQGVLTFNEQFF. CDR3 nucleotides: TGTGCCAGCAGCCAACAGGGTGTACTTACATTCAATGAGCAGTTCTTC.

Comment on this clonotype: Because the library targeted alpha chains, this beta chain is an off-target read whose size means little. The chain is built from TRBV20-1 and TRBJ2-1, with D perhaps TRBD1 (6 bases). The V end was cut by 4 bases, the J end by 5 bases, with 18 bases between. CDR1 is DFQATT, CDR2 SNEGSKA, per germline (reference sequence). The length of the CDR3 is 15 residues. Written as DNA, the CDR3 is TGCAGTGCTACAGGGCTGAGGGCAGGGGACAATGAGCAGTTCTTC. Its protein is CSATGLRAGDNEQFF.

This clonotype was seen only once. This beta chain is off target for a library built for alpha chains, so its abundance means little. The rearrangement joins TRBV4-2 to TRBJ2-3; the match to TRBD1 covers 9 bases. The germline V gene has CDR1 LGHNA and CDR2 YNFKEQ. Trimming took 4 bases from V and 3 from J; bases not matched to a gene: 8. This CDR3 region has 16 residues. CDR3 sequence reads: CASSRTGTGRTDTQYF. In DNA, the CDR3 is TGTGCCAGCAGCCGGACGGGGACAGGGAGGACAGATACGCAGTATTTT.

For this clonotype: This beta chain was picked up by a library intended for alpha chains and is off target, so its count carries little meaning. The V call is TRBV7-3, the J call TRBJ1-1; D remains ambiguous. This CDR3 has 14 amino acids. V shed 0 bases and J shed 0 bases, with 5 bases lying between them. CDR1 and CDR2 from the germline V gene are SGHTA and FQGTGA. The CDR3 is CASSLTAMNTEAFF. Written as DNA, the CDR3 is TGTGCCAGCAGCTTAACAGCAATGAACACTGAAGCTTTCTTT.

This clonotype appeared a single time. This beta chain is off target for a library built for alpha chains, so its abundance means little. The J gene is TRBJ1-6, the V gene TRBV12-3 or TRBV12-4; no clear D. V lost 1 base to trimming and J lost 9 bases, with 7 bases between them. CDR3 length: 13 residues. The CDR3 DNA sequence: TGTGCCAGCAGTTTAGGGGAGGGTTCACCCCTCCACTTT. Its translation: CASSLGEGSPLHF.

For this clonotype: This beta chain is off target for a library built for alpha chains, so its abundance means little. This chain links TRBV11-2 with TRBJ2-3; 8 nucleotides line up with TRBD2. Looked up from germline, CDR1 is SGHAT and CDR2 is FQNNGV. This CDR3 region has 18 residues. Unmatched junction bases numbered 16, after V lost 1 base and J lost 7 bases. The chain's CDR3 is CASSLVGPRGGTRNTQYF. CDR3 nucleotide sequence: TGTGCCAGCAGCTTAGTGGGCCCCCGAGGAGGGACTAGGAATACGCAGTATTTT. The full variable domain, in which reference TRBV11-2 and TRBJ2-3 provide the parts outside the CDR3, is EAGVAQSPRYKIIEKRQSVAFWCNPISGHATLYWYQQILGQGPKLLIQFQNNGVVDDSQLPKDRFSAERLKGVDSTLKIQPAKLEDSAVYLCASSLVGPRGGTRNTQYFGPGTRLTVL.

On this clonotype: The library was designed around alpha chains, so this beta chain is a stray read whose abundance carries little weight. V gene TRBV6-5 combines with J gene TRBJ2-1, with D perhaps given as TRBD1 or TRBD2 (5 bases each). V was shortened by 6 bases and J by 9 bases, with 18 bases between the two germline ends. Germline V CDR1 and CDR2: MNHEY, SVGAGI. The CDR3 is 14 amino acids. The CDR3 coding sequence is TGTGCCAGCAGGGTTCCCGGGGTTAGGGGTGAGCAGTTCTTC. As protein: CASRVPGVRGEQFF.

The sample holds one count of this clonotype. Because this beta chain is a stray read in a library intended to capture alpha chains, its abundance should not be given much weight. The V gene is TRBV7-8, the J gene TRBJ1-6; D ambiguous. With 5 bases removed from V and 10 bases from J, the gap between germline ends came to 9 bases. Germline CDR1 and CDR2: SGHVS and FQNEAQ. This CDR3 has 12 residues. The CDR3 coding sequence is TGTGCCAGCAGCCCCATGCGGTCACCCCTCCACTTT. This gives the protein CASSPMRSPLHF.

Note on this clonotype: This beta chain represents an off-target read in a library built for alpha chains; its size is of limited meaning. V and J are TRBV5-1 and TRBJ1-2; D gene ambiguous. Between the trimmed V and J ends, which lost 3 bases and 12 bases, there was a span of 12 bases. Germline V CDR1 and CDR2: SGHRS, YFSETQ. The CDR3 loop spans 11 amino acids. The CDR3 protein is CASSSTTEHTF. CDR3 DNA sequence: TGCGCCAGCAGCTCCACGACCGAGCACACCTTC.

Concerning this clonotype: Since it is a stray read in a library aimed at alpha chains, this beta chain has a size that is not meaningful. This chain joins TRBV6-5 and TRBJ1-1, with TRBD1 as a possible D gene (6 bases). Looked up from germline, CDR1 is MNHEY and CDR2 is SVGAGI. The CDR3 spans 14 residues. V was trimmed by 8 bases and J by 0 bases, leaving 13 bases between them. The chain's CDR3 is CASRFGDMNTEAFF. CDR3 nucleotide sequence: TGTGCCAGCCGCTTTGGGGACATGAACACTGAAGCTTTCTTT.

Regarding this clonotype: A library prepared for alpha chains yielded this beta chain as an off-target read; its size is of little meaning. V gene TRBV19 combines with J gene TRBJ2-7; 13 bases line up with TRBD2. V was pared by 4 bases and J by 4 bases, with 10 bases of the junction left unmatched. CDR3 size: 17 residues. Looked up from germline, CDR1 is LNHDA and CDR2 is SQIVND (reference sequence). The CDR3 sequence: CASSRMGVTSGRYEQYF. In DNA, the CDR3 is TGTGCCAGTAGTAGAATGGGTGTGACTAGCGGGAGGTACGAGCAGTACTTC.

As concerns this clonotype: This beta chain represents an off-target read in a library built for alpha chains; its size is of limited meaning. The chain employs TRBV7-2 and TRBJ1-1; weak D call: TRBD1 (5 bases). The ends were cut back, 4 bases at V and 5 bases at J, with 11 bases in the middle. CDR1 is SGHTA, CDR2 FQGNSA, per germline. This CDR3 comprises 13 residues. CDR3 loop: CASSSGGWTEAFF. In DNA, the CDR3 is TGTGCCAGCAGCTCGGGGGGGTGGACTGAAGCTTTCTTT.

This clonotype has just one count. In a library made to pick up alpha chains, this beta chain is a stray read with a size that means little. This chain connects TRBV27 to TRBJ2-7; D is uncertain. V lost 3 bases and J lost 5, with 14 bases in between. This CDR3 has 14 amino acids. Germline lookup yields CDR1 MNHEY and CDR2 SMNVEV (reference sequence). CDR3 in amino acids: CASSFSWVSDEQYF. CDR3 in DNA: TGTGCCAGCAGTTTCTCCTGGGTAAGCGACGAGCAGTACTTC.

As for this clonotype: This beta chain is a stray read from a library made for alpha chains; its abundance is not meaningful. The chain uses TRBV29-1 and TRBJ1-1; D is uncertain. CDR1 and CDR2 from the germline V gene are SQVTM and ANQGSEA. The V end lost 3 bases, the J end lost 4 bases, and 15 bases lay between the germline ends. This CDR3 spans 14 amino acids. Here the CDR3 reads CSVDLQVEGTEAFF. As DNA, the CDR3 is TGCAGCGTTGATCTCCAGGTGGAGGGCACTGAAGCTTTCTTT.